This T cell receptor (beta chain) was recovered during a study of T cell clusters in autoimmune cytopenias. Study-wide findings and caveats: A dominant lymphoma-associated repertoire apparently masked the cluster-lack signature in secondary cytopenia versus chronic lymphocytic leukemia.

This CDR3 has 13 amino acids. CDR1 LNHNV and CDR2 YYDKDF come from the germline V gene (reference sequence). TRB amplification used approximately 250 ng of peripheral blood genomic DNA. Its frequency marks this clonotype as medium-sized. Antigen specificity is unknown. TRB rearrangements were amplified by touch-down multiplex PCR with mixed TRB-A/B primers. Each CDR3 protein gets one entry in TCRdb, which reprocessed the multiplex PCR reads and gives no DNA. Its listing shows thousands of distinct CDR3 sequences. This chain connects TRBV15 to TRBJ2-7. The source of this sequence is a human donor with an autoimmune cytopenia or autoimmune hepatitis (not recorded which). Material: peripheral blood. This CDR3 reads CATSRGPGYEQYF.